The rows below give T cell receptor beta chains drawn from one sample of a study of shared clonotypes between healthy human individuals. The repertoire was sequenced with immunoSEQ multiplex PCR; TCRdb's copy has only in-frame clones and lacks some. Here the sample spans 2,500,000 or so clones, under 95% being singletons. What was sequenced was naive CD4+ T cells from PBMCs. These receptors originate from a man younger than 30 in good health. Some clones in this sample may be carry-over from other donors' samples. CDR3s include the opening cysteine and the closing phenylalanine or tryptophan. D genes are given only for firm matches. Clone size is given for some rows only: seen once, a few or many times, or a class if the clone is expanded.

v_gene,j_gene,d_gene,abundance,CDR3aa,CDR3nt
TRBV5-1,TRBJ2-2,.,.,CASSLGATTGELFF,TGCGCCAGCAGCTTGGGAGCAACGACCGGGGAGCTGTTTTTT
TRBV5-1,TRBJ2-3,.,.,CASSNTGRSTDTQYF,TGCGCCAGCAGCAATACAGGGAGGAGCACAGATACGCAGTATTTT
TRBV6-4,TRBJ2-3,TRBD2,.,CASSDEGSGSTDTQYF,TGTGCCAGCAGTGACGAGGGTAGCGGGAGCACAGATACGCAGTATTTT
TRBV11-1,TRBJ2-3,TRBD2,.,CASRNSGSFDTQYF,TGTGCCAGCAGGAATAGCGGGAGTTTCGATACGCAGTATTTT
TRBV5-4,TRBJ2-7,.,.,CASSLRPPYEQYF,TGTGCCAGCAGCTTGAGACCGCCCTACGAGCAGTACTTC
TRBV4-2,TRBJ1-3,TRBD1,.,CASSRGTVKTPGNTIYF,TGTGCCAGCAGCCGTGGGACAGTCAAAACCCCTGGAAACACCATATATTTT
TRBV27,TRBJ1-4,.,.,CASTSHFLFRESNEKLFF,TGTGCCAGCACCTCCCACTTTTTATTCAGGGAGTCTAATGAAAAACTGTTTTTT
TRBV11-3,TRBJ2-5,.,.,CASSLGGWEETQYF,TGTGCCAGCAGCTTAGGGGGTTGGGAAGAGACCCAGTACTTC
TRBV5-1,TRBJ2-6,.,.,CASSLGTPGANVLTF,TGCGCCAGCAGCTTGGGGACTCCAGGGGCCAACGTCCTGACTTTC
TRBV28,TRBJ1-6,TRBD1,.,CASSPGQGAWNSPLHF,TGTGCCAGCAGCCCCGGACAGGGGGCATGGAATTCACCCCTCCACTTT
TRBV28,TRBJ2-5,.,.,CASGTGPAKTQYF,TGTGCCAGCGGAACCGGACCCGCGAAGACCCAGTACTTC
TRBV6-5,TRBJ2-4,TRBD1,.,CASSQTGDVVNIQYF,TGTGCCAGCAGTCAGACAGGGGACGTGGTTAACATTCAGTACTTC
TRBV9,TRBJ2-3,TRBD1,.,CASSAGTGGADTQYF,TGTGCCAGCAGCGCGGGGACAGGGGGTGCAGATACGCAGTATTTT
TRBV15,TRBJ2-7,.,.,CATSSLYTGIYEQYF,TGTGCCACCAGCAGTCTCTATACAGGGATCTACGAGCAGTACTTC
TRBV2,TRBJ2-2,.,.,CASSEVGELFF,TGTGCCAGCAGTGAAGTCGGGGAGCTGTTTTTT
TRBV29-1,TRBJ1-1,.,.,CSVEPVLRTEAFF,TGCAGCGTTGAACCAGTTCTGCGCACTGAAGCTTTCTTT
TRBV6-5,TRBJ1-5,TRBD1,.,CASSYGTGNNQPQHF,TGTGCCAGCAGTTACGGGACAGGAAACAATCAGCCCCAGCATTTT
TRBV28,TRBJ2-4,TRBD1,.,CASSSGTENIQYF,TGTGCCAGCAGTTCCGGGACAGAAAACATTCAGTACTTC
TRBV27,TRBJ2-1,TRBD2,.,CASSPGSGRGNEQFF,TGTGCCAGCAGTCCGGGGAGCGGGAGGGGCAATGAGCAGTTCTTC
TRBV7-8,TRBJ2-7,.,.,CASSRGGVGSYEQYF,TGTGCCAGCAGTCGCGGCGGGGTTGGCTCCTACGAGCAGTACTTC
TRBV2,TRBJ2-6,.,.,CASSPQGSGANVLTF,TGTGCCAGCAGCCCGCAGGGCTCTGGGGCCAACGTCCTGACTTTC
TRBV19,TRBJ1-5,TRBD1,.,CASSILPGQGGGQPQHF,TGTGCCAGTAGTATTTTACCGGGACAGGGAGGGGGCCAGCCCCAGCATTTT
TRBV28,TRBJ1-3,.,.,CASSLPGVSGNTIYF,TGTGCCAGCAGTTTGCCGGGGGTCTCTGGAAACACCATATATTTT
TRBV7-9,TRBJ2-3,TRBD2,.,CASSLGRGGRTDTQYF,TGTGCCAGCAGCTTAGGTCGGGGGGGAAGAACAGATACGCAGTATTTT
TRBV6-4,TRBJ2-4,.,.,CASSDPSTATRYIQYF,TGTGCCAGCAGTGACCCGAGTACTGCGACTAGATACATTCAGTACTTC
TRBV4-2,TRBJ2-6,TRBD1,.,CASSHQGEGANVLTF,TGTGCCAGCAGCCATCAGGGGGAAGGGGCCAACGTCCTGACTTTC
TRBV7-2,TRBJ2-7,.,.,CASSLIYYEQYF,TGTGCCAGCAGCTTAATCTACTACGAGCAGTACTTC
TRBV28,TRBJ1-1,.,.,CASSSHLGNTEAFF,TGTGCCAGCAGTTCCCATCTGGGAAACACTGAAGCTTTCTTT
TRBV11-3,TRBJ2-3,.,.,CASSLGIWGEDTDTQYF,TGTGCCAGCAGCTTAGGGATATGGGGGGAAGACACAGATACGCAGTATTTT
TRBV7-2,TRBJ1-4,TRBD1,once,CASSPRDRGWGEKLFF,TGTGCCAGCAGCCCCCGGGACAGGGGTTGGGGTGAAAAACTGTTTTTT
TRBV7-9,TRBJ2-3,.,.,CASSPSLAPQYF,TGTGCCAGCAGCCCCTCCTTGGCGCCGCAGTATTTT
TRBV7-9,TRBJ1-6,.,.,CASSLARRSPLHF,TGTGCCAGCAGCTTAGCGAGGAGGTCCCCCCTCCACTTT
TRBV19,TRBJ2-1,.,.,CASSISSLSEQFF,TGTGCCAGTAGTATATCCAGTCTGAGTGAGCAGTTCTTC
TRBV4-2,TRBJ2-1,TRBD2,.,CASSQDPAGGAYNEQFF,TGTGCCAGCAGCCAAGATCCGGCGGGAGGGGCCTACAATGAGCAGTTCTTC
TRBV4-2,TRBJ2-1,TRBD1,.,CASSNLHRDRANNEQFF,TGTGCCAGCAGCAACCTCCACCGGGACAGGGCGAACAATGAGCAGTTCTTC
TRBV9,TRBJ2-5,.,.,CASSVGTSSETQYF,TGTGCCAGCAGCGTAGGAACTAGCTCAGAGACCCAGTACTTC
TRBV25-1,TRBJ2-5,.,.,CASSHLLETQYF,TGTGCCAGCAGCCACCTACTAGAGACCCAGTACTTC
TRBV28,TRBJ1-3,.,.,CASSPEDQWFSGNTIYF,TGTGCCAGCAGTCCAGAAGATCAGTGGTTCTCTGGAAACACCATATATTTT
TRBV6-6,TRBJ1-5,.,.,CASSYFGTHSNQPQHF,TGTGCCAGCAGTTACTTTGGGACCCATAGCAATCAGCCCCAGCATTTT
TRBV19,TRBJ1-1,TRBD1,.,CASSSETGRNTEAFF,TGTGCCAGTAGTAGCGAGACAGGGAGGAACACTGAAGCTTTCTTT
TRBV10-3,TRBJ1-5,.,.,CAISEESRGNQPQHF,TGTGCCATCAGTGAGGAAAGCCGAGGCAATCAGCCCCAGCATTTT
TRBV28,TRBJ2-1,TRBD2,.,CASRPPGTSSYNEQFF,TGTGCCAGCAGACCCCCCGGGACTAGCAGTTACAATGAGCAGTTCTTC
TRBV5-1,TRBJ2-7,TRBD2,.,CASSLAGVAGAYEQYF,TGCGCCAGCAGCTTGGCAGGCGTAGCGGGAGCCTACGAGCAGTACTTC
TRBV9,TRBJ2-2,.,.,CASSVASGKDTGELFF,TGTGCCAGCAGCGTAGCCTCCGGGAAAGACACCGGGGAGCTGTTTTTT
TRBV19,TRBJ1-2,.,.,CASSIRLKGRKRYTF,TGTGCCAGTAGTATAAGGTTGAAGGGAAGGAAGCGCTACACCTTC
TRBV7-8,TRBJ1-1,TRBD1,.,CASRVRGHNTEAFF,TGTGCCAGCAGAGTCAGGGGGCATAACACTGAAGCTTTCTTT
TRBV19,TRBJ2-2,TRBD1,.,CASSIKLGQGATGELFF,TGTGCCAGTAGTATTAAATTGGGACAGGGGGCCACCGGGGAGCTGTTTTTT
TRBV11-2,TRBJ2-4,.,.,CASSSPTGQRGQYF,TGTGCCAGCAGCTCCCCGACAGGTCAAAGGGGTCAGTACTTC
TRBV11-2,TRBJ2-1,.,once,CASSLVTEQFF,TGTGCCAGCAGCTTAGTGACTGAGCAGTTCTTC
TRBV30,TRBJ1-2,TRBD1,.,CAWSDQRTGSCTF,TGTGCCTGGAGTGACCAAAGGACAGGATCGTGCACCTTC
TRBV5-1,TRBJ2-2,TRBD1,.,CASSQIPTGGDTGELFF,TGCGCCAGCAGCCAAATCCCCACAGGGGGCGACACCGGGGAGCTGTTTTTT
TRBV5-4,TRBJ2-5,TRBD2,.,CASSSTSGGETQYF,TGTGCCAGCAGCTCAACTAGCGGGGGAGAGACCCAGTACTTC
TRBV7-7,TRBJ2-3,.,few,CASSLNPLDTQYF,TGTGCCAGCAGCTTAAACCCGTTAGATACGCAGTATTTT
TRBV5-4,TRBJ2-3,TRBD2,.,CASSFSGVSTDTQYF,TGTGCCAGCAGCTTTAGCGGGGTAAGCACAGATACGCAGTATTTT
TRBV28,TRBJ1-1,TRBD1,.,CASSDSQGRGSEAFF,TGTGCCAGCAGTGACTCACAGGGGAGGGGGTCTGAAGCTTTCTTT
TRBV7-3,TRBJ2-2,TRBD1,.,CASSPTRDRANTGELFF,TGTGCCAGCAGCCCAACTAGGGACAGGGCGAACACCGGGGAGCTGTTTTTT
TRBV7-3,TRBJ2-1,TRBD2,.,CASSLGLAVYNEQFF,TGTGCCAGCAGCTTGGGACTAGCGGTCTACAATGAGCAGTTCTTC
TRBV6-1,TRBJ1-2,TRBD1,.,CASANWAGGNYGYTF,TGTGCCAGCGCTAACTGGGCAGGGGGGAACTATGGCTACACCTTC
TRBV12-5,TRBJ2-3,.,.,CASGLAGTDTQYF,TGTGCTAGTGGTTTGGCCGGGACAGATACGCAGTATTTT